These T cell receptor beta chains were read from a single sample in a study of T cells in Graves' hyperthyroidism and ophthalmopathy. TCRdb called the multiplex PCR reads again in MiXCR, with one record for every CDR3 protein. The sample consists of some 620,000 distinct CDR3 sequences, about a sixth of them appearing once. Sequenced sample: blood. The source of these receptors is a woman in her 30s with Graves' hyperthyroidism. Each CDR3 is given with its conserved first and last residue. Fields, in order: clone size, J gene, V gene, D gene, CDR3 protein, CDR3 DNA. The D gene is left open where the match is weak. Part of the rows lack a size; the others show once, few, many or a class for expanded clones.

size: few
J: TRBJ2-7
V: TRBV20-1
D: TRBD2
CDR3: CSARDLAPSGEQYF
DNA: TGCAGTGCTAGAGATCTTGCGCCTAGCGGCGAGCAGTACTTC

size: many
J: TRBJ2-1
V: TRBV6-1
D: .
CDR3: CASSRGAFGGYYNEQFF
DNA: TGTGCCAGCAGTCGGGGAGCTTTTGGGGGATACTACAATGAGCAGTTCTTC

size: .
J: TRBJ2-1
V: TRBV6-1
D: TRBD1
CDR3: CASSEGTGVYNEQFF
DNA: TGTGCCAGCAGTGAAGGAACAGGGGTTTACAATGAGCAGTTCTTC

size: .
J: TRBJ2-2
V: TRBV12-3/TRBV12-4
D: TRBD2
CDR3: CASSLRALSGRALGELFF
DNA: TGTGCCAGCAGTTTAAGGGCCCTCAGCGGGAGGGCCTTGGGGGAGCTGTTTTTT

size: .
J: TRBJ2-7
V: TRBV4-1
D: .
CDR3: CASSQDWESYEQYF
DNA: TGCGCCAGCAGCCAAGATTGGGAATCCTACGAGCAGTACTTC

size: .
J: TRBJ2-2
V: TRBV12-3/TRBV12-4
D: TRBD1
CDR3: CAISPQGQGRTGELFF
DNA: TGTGCCATCAGCCCACAAGGACAGGGCCGGACCGGGGAGCTGTTTTTT

size: few
J: TRBJ2-7
V: TRBV12-3/TRBV12-4
D: TRBD1
CDR3: CASKDRGAEQYF
DNA: TGTGCCAGCAAGGACAGGGGGGCCGAGCAGTACTTC

size: many
J: TRBJ2-1
V: TRBV2
D: .
CDR3: CASRGLGNEQFF
DNA: TGTGCCAGCAGGGGGCTGGGCAATGAGCAGTTCTTC

size: many
J: TRBJ2-2
V: TRBV28
D: .
CDR3: CASSLVRADDTGELFF
DNA: TGTGCCAGCAGTTTAGTCCGAGCGGACGACACCGGGGAGCTGTTTTTT

size: few
J: TRBJ2-5
V: TRBV9
D: .
CDR3: CASSVASNGETQYF
DNA: TGTGCCAGCAGCGTAGCTTCCAACGGAGAGACCCAGTACTTC

size: many
J: TRBJ1-2
V: TRBV7-2
D: .
CDR3: CASSLDGPNYGYTF
DNA: TGTGCCAGCAGCTTAGACGGACCTAACTATGGCTACACCTTC